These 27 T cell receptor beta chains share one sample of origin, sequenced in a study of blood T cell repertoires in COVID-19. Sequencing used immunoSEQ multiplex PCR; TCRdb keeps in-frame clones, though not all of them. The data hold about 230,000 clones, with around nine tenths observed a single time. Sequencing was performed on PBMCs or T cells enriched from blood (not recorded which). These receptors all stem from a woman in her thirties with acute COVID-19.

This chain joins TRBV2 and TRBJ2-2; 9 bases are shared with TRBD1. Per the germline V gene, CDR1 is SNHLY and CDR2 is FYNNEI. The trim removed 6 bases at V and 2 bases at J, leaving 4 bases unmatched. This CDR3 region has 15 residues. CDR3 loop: CASSADRGNTGELFF. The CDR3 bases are TGTGCCAGCAGCGCGGACAGGGGAAACACCGGGGAGCTGTTTTTT. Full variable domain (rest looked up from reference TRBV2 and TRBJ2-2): EPEVTQTPSHQVTQMGQEVILRCVPISNHLYFYWYRQILGQKVEFLVSFYNNEISEKSEIFDDQFSVERPDGSNFTLKIRSTKLEDSAMYFCASSADRGNTGELFFGEGSRLTVL.

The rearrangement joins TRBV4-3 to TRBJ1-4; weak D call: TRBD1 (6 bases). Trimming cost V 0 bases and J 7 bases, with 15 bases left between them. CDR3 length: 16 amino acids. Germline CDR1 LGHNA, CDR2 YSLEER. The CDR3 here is CASSQDSGGRSEKLFF. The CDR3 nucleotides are TGCGCCAGCAGCCAAGATTCGGGGGGCCGAAGTGAAAAACTGTTTTTT.

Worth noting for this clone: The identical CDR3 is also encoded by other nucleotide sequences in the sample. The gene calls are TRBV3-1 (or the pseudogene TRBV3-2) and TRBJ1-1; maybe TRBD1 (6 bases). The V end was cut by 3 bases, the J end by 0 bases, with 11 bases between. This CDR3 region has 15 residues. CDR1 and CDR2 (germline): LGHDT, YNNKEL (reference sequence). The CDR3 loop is CASSQADRMNTEAFF. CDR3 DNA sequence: TGTGCCAGCAGCCAGGCGGACAGAATGAACACTGAAGCTTTCTTT.

CDR3 coding DNA: TGTGCCAGCTCATCGTTGCGGGAAAAACTGTTTTTT. As protein: CASSSLREKLFF. This rearrangement joins TRBV18 to TRBJ1-4; no definite D call. CDR3 length equals 12 residues. CDR1 is KGHSH, CDR2 LQKENI, per germline. The V end was cut by 5 bases, the J end by 8 bases, with 9 bases between.

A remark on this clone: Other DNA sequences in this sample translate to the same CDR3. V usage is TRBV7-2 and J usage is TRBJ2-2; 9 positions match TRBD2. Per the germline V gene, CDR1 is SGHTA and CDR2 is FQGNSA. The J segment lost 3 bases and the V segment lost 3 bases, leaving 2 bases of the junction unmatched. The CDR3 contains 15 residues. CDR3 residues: CASSLSGGYTGELFF. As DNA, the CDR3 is TGTGCCAGCAGCTTGAGCGGGGGGTACACCGGGGAGCTGTTTTTT.

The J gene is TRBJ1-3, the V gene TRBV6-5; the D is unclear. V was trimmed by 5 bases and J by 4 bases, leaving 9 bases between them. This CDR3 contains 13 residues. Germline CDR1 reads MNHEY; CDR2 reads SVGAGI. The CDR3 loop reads CASSPRVGNTIYF. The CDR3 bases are TGTGCCAGCAGTCCCCGGGTCGGAAACACCATATATTTT.

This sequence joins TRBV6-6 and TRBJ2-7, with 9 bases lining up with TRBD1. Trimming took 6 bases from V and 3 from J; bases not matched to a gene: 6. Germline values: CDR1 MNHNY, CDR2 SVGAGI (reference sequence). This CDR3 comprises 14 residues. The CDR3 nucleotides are TGTGCCAGCAGGATGGACAGGGGCAACTACGAGCAGTACTTC. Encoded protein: CASRMDRGNYEQYF.

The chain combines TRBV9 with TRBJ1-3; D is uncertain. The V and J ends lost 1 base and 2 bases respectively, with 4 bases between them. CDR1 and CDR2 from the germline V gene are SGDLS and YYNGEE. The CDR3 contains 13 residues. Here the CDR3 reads CASSVQTGNTIYF. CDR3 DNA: TGTGCCAGCAGCGTACAGACTGGAAACACCATATATTTT. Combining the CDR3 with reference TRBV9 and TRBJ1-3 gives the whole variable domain DSGVTQTPKHLITATGQRVTLRCSPRSGDLSVYWYQQSLDQGLQFLIQYYNGEERAKGNILERFSAQQFPDLHSELNLSSLELGDSALYFCASSVQTGNTIYFGEGSWLTVV.

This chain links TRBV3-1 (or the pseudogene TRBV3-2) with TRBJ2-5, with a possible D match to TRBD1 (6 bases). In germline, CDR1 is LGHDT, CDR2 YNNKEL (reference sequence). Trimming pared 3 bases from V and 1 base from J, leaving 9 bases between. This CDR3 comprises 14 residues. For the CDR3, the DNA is TGTGCCAGCAGCCAGGGGGCCGCCCAAGAGACCCAGTACTTC. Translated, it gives CASSQGAAQETQYF.

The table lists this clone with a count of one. The CDR3 loop reads CASSSRGYGYTF. In DNA, the CDR3 is TGTGCCAGCAGCTCCAGGGGGTATGGCTACACCTTC. The chain recombines TRBV11-3 with TRBJ1-2; 7 nucleotides agree with TRBD1. In germline, CDR1 is SGHNT, CDR2 YENEEA. J gave up 5 bases and V 4 bases, and 1 base lay outside the gene matches. The CDR3 spans 12 residues. The whole variable domain, filled in from reference TRBV11-3 and TRBJ1-2, reads EAGVVQSPRYKIIEKKQPVAFWCNPISGHNTLYWYLQNLGQGPELLIRYENEEAVDDSQLPKDRFSAERLKGVDSTLKIQPAELGDSAVYLCASSSRGYGYTFGSGTRLTVV.

DNA for the CDR3: TGCAGCGTTGAAGGTCTAGCGGATTCCTACGAGCAGTACTTC. It specifies CSVEGLADSYEQYF. The V and J genes are TRBV29-1 and TRBJ2-7; 7 bases agree with TRBD2. The CDR3 totals 14 residues. V shed 1 base, J shed 1 base, and the junction held 4 bases outside the gene matches. Germline V CDR1 and CDR2: SQVTM, ANQGSEA.

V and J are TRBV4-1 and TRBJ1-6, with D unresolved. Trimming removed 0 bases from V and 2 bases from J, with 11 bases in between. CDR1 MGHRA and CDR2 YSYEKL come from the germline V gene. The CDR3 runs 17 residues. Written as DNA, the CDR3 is TGCGCCAGCAGCCAAGATAGGTCGGGAACCTATAATTCACCCCTCCACTTT. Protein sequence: CASSQDRSGTYNSPLHF.

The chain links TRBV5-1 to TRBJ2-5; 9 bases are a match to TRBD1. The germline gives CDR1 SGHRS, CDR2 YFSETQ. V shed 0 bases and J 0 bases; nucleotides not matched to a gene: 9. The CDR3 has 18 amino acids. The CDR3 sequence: CASSLAGDRVSYQETQYF. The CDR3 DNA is TGCGCCAGCAGCTTGGCTGGGGACAGGGTGTCGTACCAAGAGACCCAGTACTTC. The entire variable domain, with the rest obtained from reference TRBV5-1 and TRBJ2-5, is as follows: KAGVTQTPRYLIKTRGQQVTLSCSPISGHRSVSWYQQTPGQGLQFLFEYFSETQRNKGNFPGRFSGRQFSNSRSEMNVSTLELGDSALYLCASSLAGDRVSYQETQYFGPGTRLLVL.

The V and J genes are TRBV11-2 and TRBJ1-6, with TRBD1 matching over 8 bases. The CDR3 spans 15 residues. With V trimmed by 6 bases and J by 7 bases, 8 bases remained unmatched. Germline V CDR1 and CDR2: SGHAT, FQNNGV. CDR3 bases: TGTGCCAGCAGACCCAGGGGGCCCAGGAATTCACCCCTCCACTTT. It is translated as CASRPRGPRNSPLHF.

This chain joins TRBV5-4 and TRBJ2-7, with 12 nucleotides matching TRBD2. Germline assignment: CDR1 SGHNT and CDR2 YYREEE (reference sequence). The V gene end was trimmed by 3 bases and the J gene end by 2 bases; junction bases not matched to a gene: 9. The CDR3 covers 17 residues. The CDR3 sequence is CASSSKPLAGGPYEQYF. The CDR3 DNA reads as TGTGCCAGCAGCTCCAAACCACTAGCGGGGGGCCCCTACGAGCAGTACTTC.

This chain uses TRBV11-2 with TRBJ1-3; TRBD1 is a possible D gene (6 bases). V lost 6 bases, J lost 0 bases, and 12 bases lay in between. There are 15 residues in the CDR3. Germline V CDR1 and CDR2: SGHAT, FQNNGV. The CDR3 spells CASSGRGGSGNTIYF. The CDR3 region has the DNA TGTGCCAGCAGTGGCCGAGGGGGCTCTGGAAACACCATATATTTT.

The CDR3 here is CASSSQGWGLDGYTF. The CDR3 nucleotides are TGTGCCAGCAGTTCCCAGGGGTGGGGCCTAGATGGCTACACCTTC. V usage is TRBV6-5 and J usage is TRBJ1-2; D is possibly TRBD1 (6 bases). Germline CDR1 MNHEY, CDR2 SVGAGI. Trimming took 4 bases from V and 6 from J, leaving 18 bases between them. The CDR3 consists of 15 residues.

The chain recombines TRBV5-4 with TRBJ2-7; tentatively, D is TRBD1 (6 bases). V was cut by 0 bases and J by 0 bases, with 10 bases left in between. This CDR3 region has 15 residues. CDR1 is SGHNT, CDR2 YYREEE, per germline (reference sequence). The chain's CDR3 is CASSLGQDPSYEQYF. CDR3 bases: TGTGCCAGCAGCTTGGGACAGGATCCCTCCTACGAGCAGTACTTC.

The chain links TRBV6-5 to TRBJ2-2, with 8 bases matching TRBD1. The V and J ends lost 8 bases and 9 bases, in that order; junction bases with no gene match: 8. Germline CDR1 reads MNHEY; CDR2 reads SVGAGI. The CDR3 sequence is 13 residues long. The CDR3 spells CASGQGSGRELFF. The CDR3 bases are TGTGCCAGCGGACAGGGATCCGGCCGGGAGCTGTTTTTT.

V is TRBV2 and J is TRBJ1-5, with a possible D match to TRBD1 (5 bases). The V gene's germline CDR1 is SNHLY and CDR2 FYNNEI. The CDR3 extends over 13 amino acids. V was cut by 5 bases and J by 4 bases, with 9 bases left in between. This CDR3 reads CASSQGLNQPQHF. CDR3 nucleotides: TGTGCCAGCAGTCAGGGACTAAATCAGCCCCAGCATTTT.

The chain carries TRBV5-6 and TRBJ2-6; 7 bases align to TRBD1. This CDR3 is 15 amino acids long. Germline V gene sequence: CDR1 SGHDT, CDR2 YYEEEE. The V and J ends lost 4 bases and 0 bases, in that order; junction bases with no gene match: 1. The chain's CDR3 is CASSGDSSGANVLTF. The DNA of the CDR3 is TGTGCCAGCAGCGGGGACAGCTCTGGGGCCAACGTCCTGACTTTC. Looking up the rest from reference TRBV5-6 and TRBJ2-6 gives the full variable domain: DAGVTQSPTHLIKTRGQQVTLRCSPKSGHDTVSWYQQALGQGPQFIFQYYEEEERQRGNFPDRFSGHQFPNYSSELNVNALLLGDSALYLCASSGDSSGANVLTFGAGSRLTVL.

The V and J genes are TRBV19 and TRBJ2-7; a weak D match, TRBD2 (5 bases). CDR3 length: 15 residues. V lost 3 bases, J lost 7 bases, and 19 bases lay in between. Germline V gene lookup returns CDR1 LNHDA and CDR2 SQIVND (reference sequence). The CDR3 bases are TGTGCCAGTAGTATCGGTTGGGAGCCCCCCTTTGAGCAGTACTTC. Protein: CASSIGWEPPFEQYF.

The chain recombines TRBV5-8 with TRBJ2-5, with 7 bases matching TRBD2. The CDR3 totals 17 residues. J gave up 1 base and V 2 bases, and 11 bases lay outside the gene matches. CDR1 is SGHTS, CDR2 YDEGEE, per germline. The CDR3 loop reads CASSFYGGRGSQETQYF. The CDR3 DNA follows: TGTGCCAGCAGCTTCTATGGGGGGAGGGGTTCCCAAGAGACCCAGTACTTC.

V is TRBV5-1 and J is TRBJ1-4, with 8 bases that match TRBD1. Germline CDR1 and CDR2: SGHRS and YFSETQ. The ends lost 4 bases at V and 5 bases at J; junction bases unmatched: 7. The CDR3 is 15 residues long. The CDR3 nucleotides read TGCGCCAGCAGCCCAACAGGGGGGACGAATGAAAAACTGTTTTTT. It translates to CASSPTGGTNEKLFF.

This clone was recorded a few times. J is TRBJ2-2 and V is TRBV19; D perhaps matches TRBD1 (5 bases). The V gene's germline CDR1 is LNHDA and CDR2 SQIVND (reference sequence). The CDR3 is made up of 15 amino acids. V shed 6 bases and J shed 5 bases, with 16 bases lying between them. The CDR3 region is CASRLTTASTGELFF. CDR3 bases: TGTGCCAGTAGGCTAACGACAGCTTCGACCGGGGAGCTGTTTTTT.

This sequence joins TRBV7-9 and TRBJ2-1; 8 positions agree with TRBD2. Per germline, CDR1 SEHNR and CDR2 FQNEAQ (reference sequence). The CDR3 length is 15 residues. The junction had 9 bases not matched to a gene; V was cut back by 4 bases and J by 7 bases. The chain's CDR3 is CASSSTSDVVNEQFF. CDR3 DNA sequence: TGTGCCAGCAGCTCGACTAGCGACGTGGTGAATGAGCAGTTCTTC.

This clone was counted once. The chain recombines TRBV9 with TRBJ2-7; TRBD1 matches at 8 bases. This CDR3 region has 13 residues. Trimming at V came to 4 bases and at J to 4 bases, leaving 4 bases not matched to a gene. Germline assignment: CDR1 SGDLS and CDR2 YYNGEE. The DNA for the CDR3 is TGTGCCAGCAGCCAGCGGACAGGGTACGAGCAGTACTTC. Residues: CASSQRTGYEQYF.